Given below is one T cell receptor (beta chain) in context. This receptor's antigen is unknown. Within one base of it there is no much larger clone, and no base qualities were kept. The library was prepared using the immunoSEQ multiplex PCR assay. The immuneACCESS repertoire file appears here via TCRdb, limited to in-frame rearrangements. These files lack a portion of the clones; in checked studies, under half of the deficit traces to unresolved V genes, and the cause of the others is not known. For this sample there are around 63,000 clones; 80% to 90% appear just once. The ten largest account for about 2.1% of the sample. The entry originates in a study of control samples from healthy donors and cancer patients (dated by TCRdb to 2020 to 2021). V is reduced by 5 bases and J by 1 base, leaving a spacing of 12 bases between them. The CDR1 and CDR2 encoded by the germline V gene are SGHVS and FQNEAQ. The CDR3 starts with the cysteine, ends with the phenylalanine, and has 14 residues. The CDR3 DNA has 42 bases and is translated from base 1.

The clonotype was recovered from a woman in her fifties or sixties with head and neck cancer. The chain is assembled from TRBV7-8 and TRBJ2-7, and the D gene may be TRBD1, 6 bases matching. Sequencing used PBMCs. The DNA is as follows: TGTGCCAGCAGCAGAGGGACAAATTCCTACGAGCAGTACTTC. It translates as CASSRGTNSYEQYF.